This TCR beta chain comes out of a study of shared clonotypes between healthy human individuals. Across the whole study: CD4 naive cells filled three plates per donor, CD4 memory three, CD8 naive two and CD8 memory one.

Only in-frame clones appear in the TCRdb table, and some are missing; sequencing was by immunoSEQ multiplex PCR. Of millions of clones in the sample, 85% to 95% were seen once. Whole-study findings and limits: With few donors, the genetic and exposure-history diversity represented was limited.

Both subsets, CD45RA+ naive and CD45RA-negative memory, were split from the CD4+ cells. V shed 4 bases, J shed 4 bases, and the junction held 8 bases outside the gene matches. Germline CDR1 reads SGDLS; CDR2 reads YYNGEE. The CDR3 covers 15 residues. Points on this clone: Its specificity is not known.

V usage is TRBV9 and J usage is TRBJ2-3, with 8 bases lining up with TRBD2. Sequenced input: naive CD4+ T cells from PBMCs. Subset reported: CD45RA+ positively selected. This sequence originates from a man aged 18 to 30 in good health. Some clones in this sample may be carry-over from other donors' samples. In DNA, the CDR3 is TGTGCCAGCAGCTCAGCGGTTAGCGGGGCAGATACGCAGTATTTT. Amino acids: CASSSAVSGADTQYF.